The subject of this entry is one T cell receptor beta chain. No antigen is known for it. This entry comes from a study of response to subunit inactivated influenza vaccine. General observations from the study: That few new T cells are recruited by each seasonal influenza vaccination was the authors' suggestion.

CDR1 is KGHDR, CDR2 SFDVKD, per germline. The CDR3 is 13 amino acids. V was cut by 9 bases and J by 5 bases, with 12 bases left in between. Each CDR3 protein gets one entry after TCRdb re-called the RT-PCR reads with MiXCR. The profile covers around 600,000 distinct CDR3 sequences, with 11% appearing a single time and 9.5% to 11% taken by the ten largest. The same sample was also used in a study of T cells expressing NK-cell markers. As reported in that work: TCR beta libraries carry UMIs added by 5'RACE template switching. HCMV seropositivity marked seven of the eight sequenced donors; one was seronegative. The same clonotypes also predominated in the CD3+CD56-NKG2C+ fraction of several donors.

This clonotype originated in a middle-aged man who received an inactivated influenza vaccine. The chain is built from TRBV24-1 and TRBJ2-2; tentative D call: TRBD2 (5 bases). Sequences were derived from PBMCs from blood, sampled on the day of vaccination. In DNA form, the CDR3 reads TGTGCCACCGAGAGGGTGGAGACCGGGGAGCTGTTTTTT. This sequence encodes CATERVETGELFF.